Reported below is one TCR beta chain. The antigen is not known. Some clones are missing from TCRdb's copy, which holds only in-frame ones; the method was immunoSEQ multiplex PCR. Among 95,000 to 150,000 clones listed, around 94% were seen once. V lost 1 base and J lost 0, with 10 bases in between. Germline CDR1 and CDR2: SGHTA and FQGNSA. The CDR3 runs to 16 residues. This specimen comes from a study of T cell responses to AZD1222 COVID-19 vaccine. Study-level points and caveats: All repertoire sampling was performed exclusively after the peak T cell response.

This clonotype originated in an adult in good health. Source: peripheral blood, taken on day 0 of AZD1222 vaccination. The chain combines TRBV7-2 with TRBJ1-3; D gene uncertain. DNA of the CDR3: TGTGCCAGCAGCTTAGTGGCGATTAGCTCTGGAAACACCATATATTTT. Encoded protein: CASSLVAISSGNTIYF.